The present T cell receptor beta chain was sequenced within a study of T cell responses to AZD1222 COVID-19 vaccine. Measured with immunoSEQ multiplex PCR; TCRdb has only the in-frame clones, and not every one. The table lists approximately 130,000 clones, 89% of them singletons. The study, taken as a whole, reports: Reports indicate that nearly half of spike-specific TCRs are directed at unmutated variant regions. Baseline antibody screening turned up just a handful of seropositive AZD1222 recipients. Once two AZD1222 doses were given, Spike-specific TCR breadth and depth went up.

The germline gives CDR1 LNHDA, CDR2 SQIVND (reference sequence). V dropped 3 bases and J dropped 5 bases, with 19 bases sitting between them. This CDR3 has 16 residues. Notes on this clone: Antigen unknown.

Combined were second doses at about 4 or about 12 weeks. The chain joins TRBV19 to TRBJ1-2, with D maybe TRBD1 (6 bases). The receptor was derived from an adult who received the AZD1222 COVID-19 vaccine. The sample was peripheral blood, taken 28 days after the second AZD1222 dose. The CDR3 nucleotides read TGTGCCAGTAGTATCGGAGTCAGCACAGGGCTGTATGGCTACACCTTC. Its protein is CASSIGVSTGLYGYTF.